These 15 T cell receptor beta chains were all obtained from the same sample, sequenced in a study of post-analysis software for immune sequencing data. General study results and limits: A few TRBV segments, TRBV5-6, TRBV5-1 and TRBV20-1 among them, were found more frequent in patients than controls.

Unique molecular identifiers were carried by the TCR beta cDNA libraries. TCRdb analysed the PCR reads with MiXCR anew, one entry per CDR3 protein. The table has around 400,000 distinct CDR3 sequences, 39% seen once. What these receptors recognize is not known. Sequencing was done on a sample of blood. All receptors come from a girl aged 2-10 years with multiple sclerosis.

This clonotype was observed a few times. The rearrangement uses TRBV4-1 and TRBJ2-7; D possibly uses TRBD1 or TRBD2 (5 bases each). V was pared by 0 bases and J by 4 bases, with 13 bases between. There are 15 residues in the CDR3. The germline V gene has CDR1 MGHRA and CDR2 YSYEKL. The CDR3 DNA follows: TGCGCCAGCAGCCAAGATATGGCAGGGACGTACGAGCAGTACTTC. It specifies CASSQDMAGTYEQYF.

The chain joins TRBV7-2 to TRBJ2-7; TRBD2 aligns across 9 bases. Germline CDR1 is SGHTA and CDR2 is FQGNSA. The J segment lost 4 bases and the V segment lost 5 bases, leaving 6 bases of the junction unmatched. CDR3 length equals 14 residues. As DNA, the CDR3 is TGTGCCAGCAGCGCGGGACTAGCTTGGTACGAGCAGTACTTC. Amino acid sequence: CASSAGLAWYEQYF.

The chain is built from TRBV5-6 and TRBJ2-1, with 11 positions matching TRBD2. Germline CDR1 and CDR2: SGHDT and YYEEEE. The CDR3 length is 16 residues. The V gene end was trimmed by 0 bases and the J gene end by 4 bases; junction bases not matched to a gene: 3. CDR3 region: CASSLVGTSGYNEQFF. The CDR3 DNA is TGTGCCAGCAGCTTGGTCGGGACTAGCGGTTACAATGAGCAGTTCTTC.

The V call is TRBV12-3 or TRBV12-4, the J call TRBJ2-7, with 10 positions matching TRBD2. Trimming removed 7 bases from V and 5 bases from J; junction bases left unmatched: 20. This CDR3 contains 18 residues. CDR3 DNA: TGTGCCAGCACTCCAGCGGGAGGGCCTCCCACCGAGTCCCACGAGCAGTACTTC. It specifies CASTPAGGPPTESHEQYF.

This clonotype was observed a few times. The J gene is TRBJ2-1, the V gene TRBV20-1, with TRBD2 identical over 12 bases. This CDR3 comprises 16 residues. Germline values: CDR1 DFQATT, CDR2 SNEGSKA (reference sequence). J gave up 3 bases and V 6 bases, and 9 bases lay outside the gene matches. The CDR3 DNA sequence: TGCAGTGCCCCACGTGGGACTAGCGGGCTCTACAATGAGCAGTTCTTC. Translation gives CSAPRGTSGLYNEQFF.

This sequence joins TRBV19 and TRBJ2-1, with a weak D call TRBD2 (5 bases). This CDR3 comprises 14 residues. With 8 bases removed from V and 5 bases from J, the gap between germline ends came to 16 bases. CDR1 and CDR2 from the germline V gene are LNHDA and SQIVND (reference sequence). The CDR3 DNA is TGTGCCAGTGGCCTAGTGCCGACTAACAATGAGCAGTTCTTC. Translation: CASGLVPTNNEQFF. The variable domain in full, with the rest retrieved from reference TRBV19 and TRBJ2-1, is DGGITQSPKYLFRKEGQNVTLSCEQNLNHDAMYWYRQDPGQGLRLIYYSQIVNDFQKGDIAEGYSVSREKKESFPLTVTSAQKNPTAFYLCASGLVPTNNEQFFGPGTRLTVL.

The rearrangement links TRBV18 to TRBJ2-7; possibly TRBD1 for D (6 bases). The germline gives CDR1 KGHSH, CDR2 LQKENI. Trimming stripped 2 bases from V and 2 bases from J, with 13 bases between. The CDR3 runs to 15 residues. The CDR3: CASSPYDRLTYEQYF. CDR3 sequence (DNA): TGTGCCAGCTCACCATACGACAGGTTAACCTACGAGCAGTACTTC.

The chain couples TRBV7-6 to TRBJ2-1; tentatively, D is TRBD1 or TRBD2 (5 bases each). Germline loops: CDR1 SGHVS, CDR2 FNYEAQ. Between the trimmed V and J ends, which lost 1 base and 6 bases, there was a span of 16 bases. The CDR3 is 16 amino acids. The CDR3: CASSLGARDAFNEQFF. CDR3 bases: TGTGCCAGCAGCTTAGGGGCCCGGGACGCATTCAATGAGCAGTTCTTC.

The V gene is TRBV12-3 or TRBV12-4, the J gene TRBJ2-5, with 7 bases lining up with TRBD1. V dropped 6 bases and J dropped 2; count of bases not matched to a gene: 9. The CDR3 is 15 amino acids. The CDR3 reads CASSTTGQPQETQYF. The CDR3 nucleotides read TGTGCCAGCAGCACCACGGGACAGCCACAAGAGACCCAGTACTTC.

This clonotype came up a few times. This chain joins TRBV6-5 and TRBJ1-2; a possible D gene is TRBD1 (5 bases). Germline CDR1 is MNHEY and CDR2 is SVGAGI. The CDR3 has 12 residues. V lost 6 bases and J 6 bases, leaving 11 bases between the germline ends. The CDR3 region has the DNA TGTGCCAGCAGACACCGAGGGGATGGCTACACCTTC. Its translation is CASRHRGDGYTF.

The table lists this clonotype with a few counts. V usage is TRBV4-1 and J usage is TRBJ2-5, with a tentative D call TRBD1 (5 bases). V lost 1 base and J lost 5, with 17 bases in between. CDR3 length: 16 amino acids. Germline CDR1 MGHRA, CDR2 YSYEKL. As DNA, the CDR3 is TGCGCCAGCAGCCAAGTCGTGATCTCAGGGAAGGAGACCCAGTACTTC. Protein: CASSQVVISGKETQYF.

This clonotype was observed a few times. The rearrangement joins TRBV28 to TRBJ1-4; D unclear. The CDR3 runs 15 residues. Germline V gene sequence: CDR1 MDHEN, CDR2 SYDVKM. Trimming pared 8 bases from V and 0 bases from J, leaving 13 bases between. The DNA for the CDR3 is TGTGCCAGCCGCGGCCCGACATCAACTAATGAAAAACTGTTTTTT. As protein: CASRGPTSTNEKLFF.

This clonotype was counted many times. This chain uses TRBV7-3 with TRBJ2-1; D unresolved. The V gene lost 1 base and the J gene lost 7 bases, with 17 bases spanning the gap. Per the germline V gene, CDR1 is SGHTA and CDR2 is FQGTGA. The CDR3 spans 16 residues. The chain's CDR3 is CASSLNLGFGPNEQFF. The DNA of the CDR3 is TGTGCCAGCAGCTTAAATCTTGGGTTCGGACCAAATGAGCAGTTCTTC.

The V and J genes are TRBV10-3 and TRBJ2-7, with D tentatively TRBD2 (6 bases). CDR3 size: 18 residues. Trimming removed 5 bases from V and 2 bases from J, with 25 bases in between. Germline loops: CDR1 ENHRY, CDR2 SYGVKD. The CDR3 bases are TGTGCCATCAGTTCTCCTGACCCCTGGTTAGCGGCCCCCTACGAGCAGTACTTC. Translating it yields CAISSPDPWLAAPYEQYF.

This chain links TRBV6-5 with TRBJ1-1; 9 positions agree with TRBD1. Germline-derived CDR1 and CDR2 are MNHEY and SVGAGI. After removal of 6 bases from V and 1 base from J, the junction contained 9 bases not matched to a gene. The CDR3 has 16 amino acids. CDR3 sequence: CASSSMPGQGNTEAFF. CDR3 sequence (DNA): TGTGCCAGCAGCTCGATGCCGGGACAGGGGAACACTGAAGCTTTCTTT.